This T cell receptor (beta chain) was retrieved from a study of T cell responses to AZD1222 COVID-19 vaccine. Study-wide findings and caveats: Within unmutated variant regions lay the reported targets of nearly half of spike-specific TCRs. In all cases, repertoires were sampled only after the peak T cell response.

Libraries were prepared by immunoSEQ multiplex PCR; TCRdb keeps only in-frame clonotypes and omits some of them. The sample yields about 130,000 clones, approximately 90% seen once. With regard to this clone: Its cognate antigen is unknown.

Germline assignment: CDR1 MNHNS and CDR2 SASEGT. V was trimmed by 0 bases and J by 4 bases, leaving 9 bases between them. This CDR3 comprises 14 residues. Source: peripheral blood, taken on day 0 of AZD1222 vaccination. The TCR sequence derives from an adult in good health. This chain connects TRBV6-1 to TRBJ1-2; perhaps TRBD1 as D (5 bases). The CDR3 reads CASSEALGPYGYTF. Here the CDR3 DNA reads TGTGCCAGCAGTGAAGCGCTGGGACCCTATGGCTACACCTTC.